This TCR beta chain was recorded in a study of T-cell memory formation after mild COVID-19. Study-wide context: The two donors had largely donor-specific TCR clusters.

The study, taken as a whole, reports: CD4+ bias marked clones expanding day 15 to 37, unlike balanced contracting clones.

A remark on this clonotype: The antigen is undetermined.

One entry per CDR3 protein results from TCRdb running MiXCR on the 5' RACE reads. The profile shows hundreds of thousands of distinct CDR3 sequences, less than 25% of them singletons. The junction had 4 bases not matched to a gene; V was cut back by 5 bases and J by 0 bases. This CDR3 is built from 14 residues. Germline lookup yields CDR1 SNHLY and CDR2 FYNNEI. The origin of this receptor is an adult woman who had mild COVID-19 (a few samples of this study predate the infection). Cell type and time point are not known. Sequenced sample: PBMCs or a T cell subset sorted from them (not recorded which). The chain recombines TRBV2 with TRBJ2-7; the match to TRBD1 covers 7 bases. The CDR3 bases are TGTGCCAGCAGTAGGACAGGTCGCTCCTACGAGCAGTACTTC. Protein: CASSRTGRSYEQYF.